The T cell receptor beta chain under discussion was sequenced for a study of T cell clones after liver transplantation. Study observations and caveats: A significant post-transplant drop in circulating graft-donor-reactive CD4 TCRbeta sequences occurred in most of the 8 subjects.

The CDR3 is 14 amino acids. In germline, CDR1 is SGHRS, CDR2 YFSETQ. V was pared by 4 bases and J by 6 bases, with 17 bases between. Proliferating CFSE-low MLR cells were sequenced to define alloreactive TCRbeta sequences. TCRdb's copy holds only in-frame clones and misses some; the assay was immunoSEQ multiplex PCR. In the table there are over 1,000 clones, about 40% of which are singletons. This clone rates as large. What it binds is not known. The chain carries TRBV5-1 and TRBJ2-7, with D perhaps TRBD1 (7 bases). The sample taken for sequencing was CD4+ T cells from cultured PBMCs. The sequence came from a human patient who received a liver transplant. Some of the T cells might come from the graft donor. Written as DNA, the CDR3 is TGCGCCAGCAGCGGGACTCAGACAGGGAGCGAGCAGTACTTC. This codes for CASSGTQTGSEQYF.